This T cell receptor (beta chain) was observed in a study of T cell repertoires in cytomegalovirus infection. About the research overall: Well-studied HLA-B-restricted epitopes and recently identified HLA-C-restricted epitopes of CMV were both used in the study.

Study-level findings and limits: Carriage of CMV together with the relevant HLA was identifiable through cumulative public TCR beta family frequency. Within the response measured ex vivo, HLA-C-restricted CMV-specific TCR beta clonotypes were dominant.

The CDR3 is made up of 16 amino acids. CDR1 and CDR2 (germline): SGHVS, FNYEAQ. Trimming stripped 1 base from V and 2 bases from J, with 11 bases between. With respect to this clonotype: Antigen unknown.

TCRdb used MiXCR to reprocess the reads, holding one entry per CDR3 protein. The sample has around 900,000 distinct CDR3 sequences, roughly 30% seen once. The specimen was cultured CD8+ T cells from PBMCs, collected from culture after CMV antigen stimulation. The V and J genes are TRBV7-6 and TRBJ2-2, with D possibly TRBD2 on 6 matching bases. This receptor was obtained from a human donor in good health (CMV status not recorded). Some clones in this sample may be carry-over from other donors' samples. CDR3 nucleotide sequence: TGTGCCAGCAGCTTAGGGGGCGGGACCAACACCGGGGAGCTGTTTTTT. It encodes CASSLGGGTNTGELFF.